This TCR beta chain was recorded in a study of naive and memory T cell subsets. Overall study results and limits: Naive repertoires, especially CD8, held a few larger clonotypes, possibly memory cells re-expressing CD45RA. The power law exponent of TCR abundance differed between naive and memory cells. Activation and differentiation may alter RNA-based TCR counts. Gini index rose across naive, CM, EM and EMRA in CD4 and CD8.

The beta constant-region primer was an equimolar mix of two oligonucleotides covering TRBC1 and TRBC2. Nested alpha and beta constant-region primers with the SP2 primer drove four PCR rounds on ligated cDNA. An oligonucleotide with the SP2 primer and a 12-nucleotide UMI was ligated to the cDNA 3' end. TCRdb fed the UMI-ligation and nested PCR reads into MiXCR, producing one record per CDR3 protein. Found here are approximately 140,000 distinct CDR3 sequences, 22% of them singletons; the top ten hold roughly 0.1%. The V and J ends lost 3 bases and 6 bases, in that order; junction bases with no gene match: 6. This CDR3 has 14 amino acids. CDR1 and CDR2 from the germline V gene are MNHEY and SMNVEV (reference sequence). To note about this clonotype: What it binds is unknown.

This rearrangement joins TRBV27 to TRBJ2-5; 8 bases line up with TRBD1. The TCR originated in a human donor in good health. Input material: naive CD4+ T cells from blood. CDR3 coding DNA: TGTGCCAGCAGTTTCGGGACAGGCATGAAGACCCAGTACTTC. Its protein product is CASSFGTGMKTQYF.